The clone carrying this T cell receptor beta chain was seen a handful of times. Here immunoSEQ multiplex PCR was the method, and the copy in TCRdb shows in-frame clones only, minus some. Of 55,000 to 75,000 clones listed, approximately 87% are singletons. The data stem from a study of control samples from healthy donors and cancer patients. Germline lookup yields CDR1 MGHRA and CDR2 YSYEKL. Trimming cost V 0 bases and J 6 bases; bases outside gene matches: 5. This CDR3 contains 15 residues. The receptor was derived from a woman between 45 and 65 years old with head and neck cancer. The J gene is TRBJ1-5, the V gene TRBV4-1; 7 positions match TRBD1. Sequencing used PBMCs. This chain's CDR3 is CASSQDEGQTQPQHF. CDR3 sequence (DNA): TGCGCCAGCAGCCAAGATGAGGGACAGACTCAGCCCCAGCATTTT.